The 8 T cell receptor beta chains below come from one sample, sequenced in a study of shared clonotypes between healthy human individuals. The protocol was immunoSEQ multiplex PCR, while the TCRdb copy is restricted to in-frame clones and leaves out a portion. This table holds 2.5 million or so clones, around 90% found once. Sequences were obtained from naive CD4+ T cells sorted from blood. Stated subset: CD45RA+ positively selected. The source is a man in his late teens or twenties in good health.

This sequence joins TRBV5-1 and TRBJ2-1, with 12 positions matching TRBD2. Trimming cost V 0 bases and J 2 bases; bases outside gene matches: 6. Germline V gene data show CDR1 as SGHRS and CDR2 as YFSETQ. The CDR3 has 18 residues. The CDR3 is CASSLAPWTSGTYNEQFF. CDR3 DNA: TGCGCCAGCAGCTTGGCCCCCTGGACTAGCGGGACCTACAATGAGCAGTTCTTC.

This rearrangement joins TRBV6-1 to TRBJ2-2; TRBD1 aligns across 9 bases. The germline V gene encodes CDR1 MNHNS and CDR2 SASEGT. Losses at the gene ends were 6 bases for V and 5 bases for J; bases not matched to a gene: 4. The CDR3 is 14 residues long. Here the CDR3 reads CASSHRGLTGELFF. The DNA for the CDR3 is TGTGCCAGCAGCCACAGGGGGCTGACCGGGGAGCTGTTTTTT.

V and J are TRBV29-1 and TRBJ2-4; D is tentatively TRBD1 or TRBD2 (6 bases each). The CDR3 runs to 14 residues. Trimming shortened V by 3 bases and J by 8 bases, and 17 bases separated the two germline ends. CDR1 and CDR2 (germline): SQVTM, ANQGSEA. DNA for the CDR3: TGCAGCGTTGATTTAGGGGGGCTCGGGGACATTCAGTACTTC. Its translation: CSVDLGGLGDIQYF.

As regards this clone: The same CDR3 can be traced to other DNA sequences in this sample. This CDR3 is CASSYSGGGGYTF. For the CDR3, the DNA is TGTGCCAGCAGTTACTCAGGAGGGGGTGGCTACACCTTC. This rearrangement joins TRBV6-5 to TRBJ1-2, with D perhaps matching TRBD1 (6 bases). V was clipped by 0 bases and J by 7 bases, with 9 bases between them. The V gene's germline CDR1 is MNHEY and CDR2 SVGAGI. The CDR3 totals 13 residues.

The chain couples TRBV9 to TRBJ1-3; no firm D call. Germline V gene lookup returns CDR1 SGDLS and CDR2 YYNGEE. The CDR3 is 13 residues long. V was trimmed by 4 bases and J by 2 bases, leaving 7 bases between them. The CDR3 loop is CASSPLPGNTIYF. The CDR3 DNA reads TGTGCCAGCAGCCCCTTGCCTGGAAACACCATATATTTT.

This clone occurred once. The rearrangement links TRBV15 to TRBJ2-2, with D perhaps TRBD1 or TRBD2 (5 bases each). Germline CDR1 is LNHNV and CDR2 is YYDKDF (reference sequence). The V end lost 3 bases, the J end lost 6 bases, and 17 bases lay between the germline ends. The CDR3 is 16 residues long. The CDR3 reads CATSSPPGAHPGELFF. In DNA form, the CDR3 reads TGTGCCACCAGCAGCCCGCCCGGGGCTCACCCCGGGGAGCTGTTTTTT.

The chain couples TRBV6-1 to TRBJ2-3; 8 nucleotides agree with TRBD1. Trimming cost V 3 bases and J 4 bases; bases outside gene matches: 9. CDR1 MNHNS and CDR2 SASEGT come from the germline V gene. The CDR3 totals 16 residues. The CDR3 sequence is CASSEFRTGLSDTQYF. The CDR3 nucleotides are TGTGCCAGCAGTGAGTTCCGGACAGGGTTATCAGATACGCAGTATTTT.

The chain combines TRBV10-3 with TRBJ1-6, with 7 positions matching TRBD1. Looked up from germline, CDR1 is ENHRY and CDR2 is SYGVKD. This CDR3 comprises 15 residues. After removal of 3 bases from V and 6 bases from J, the junction contained 5 bases not matched to a gene. The chain's CDR3 is CAISDGAGGNSPLHF. CDR3 nucleotide sequence: TGTGCCATCAGTGACGGGGCAGGGGGTAATTCACCCCTCCACTTT.